This T cell receptor beta chain was retrieved from a study of type 1 regulatory T cells. The wider study: An in vitro protocol generated T-allo10, a Tr1-enriched, alloantigen-specific CD4 T cell product. The study's findings and limits: Compared with non-Tr1 cells, Tr1 cells showed a narrower TCR repertoire.

One entry per CDR3 protein results from TCRdb running MiXCR on the reads. This table holds 70,000 or so distinct CDR3 sequences, around 21% found once. About this clonotype: The antigen is undetermined.

V shed 6 bases and J 3 bases; nucleotides not matched to a gene: 11. Germline CDR1 and CDR2: SGHRS and YFSETQ. The CDR3 is 15 amino acids. The rearrangement uses TRBV5-1 and TRBJ2-7; 8 nucleotides agree with TRBD2. This clonotype was obtained from a human donor in good health. Sequencing input: cultured type 1 regulatory T (Tr1) cells, either the whole culture or a sorted fraction (not recorded which). The CDR3 sequence is CASKLWLAGNYEQYF. DNA for the CDR3: TGCGCCAGCAAGCTGTGGCTAGCGGGTAACTACGAGCAGTACTTC.